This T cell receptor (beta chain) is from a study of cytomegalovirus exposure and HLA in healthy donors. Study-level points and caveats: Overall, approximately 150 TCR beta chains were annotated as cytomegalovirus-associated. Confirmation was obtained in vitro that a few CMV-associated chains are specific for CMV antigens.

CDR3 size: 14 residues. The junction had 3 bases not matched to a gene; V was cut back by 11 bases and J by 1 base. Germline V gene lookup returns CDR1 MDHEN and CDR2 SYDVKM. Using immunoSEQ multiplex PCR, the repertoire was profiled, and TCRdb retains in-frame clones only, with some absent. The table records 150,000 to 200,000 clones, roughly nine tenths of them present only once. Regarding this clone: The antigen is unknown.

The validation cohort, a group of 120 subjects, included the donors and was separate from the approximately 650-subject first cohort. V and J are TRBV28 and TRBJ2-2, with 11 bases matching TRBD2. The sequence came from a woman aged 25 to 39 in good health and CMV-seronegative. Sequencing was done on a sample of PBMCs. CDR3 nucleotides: TGTGCCGTAGGGACTAGCGGGAACACCGGGGAGCTGTTTTTT. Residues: CAVGTSGNTGELFF.